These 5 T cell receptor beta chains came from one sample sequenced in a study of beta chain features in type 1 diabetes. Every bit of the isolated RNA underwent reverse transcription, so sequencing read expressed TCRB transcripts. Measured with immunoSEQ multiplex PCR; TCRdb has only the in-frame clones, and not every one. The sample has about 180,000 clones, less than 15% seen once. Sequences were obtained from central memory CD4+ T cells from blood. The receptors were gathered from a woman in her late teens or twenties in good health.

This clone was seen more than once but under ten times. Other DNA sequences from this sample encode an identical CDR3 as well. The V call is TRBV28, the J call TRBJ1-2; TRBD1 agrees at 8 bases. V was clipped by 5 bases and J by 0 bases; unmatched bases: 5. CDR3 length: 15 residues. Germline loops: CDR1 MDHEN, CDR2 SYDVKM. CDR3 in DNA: TGTGCCAGCAGTCCGGGGACAGGCGCTAACTATGGCTACACCTTC. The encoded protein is CASSPGTGANYGYTF.

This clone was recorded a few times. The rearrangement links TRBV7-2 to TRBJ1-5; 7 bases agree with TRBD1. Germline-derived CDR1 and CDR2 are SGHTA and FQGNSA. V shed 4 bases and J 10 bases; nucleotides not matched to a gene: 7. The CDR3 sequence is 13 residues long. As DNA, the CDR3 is TGTGCCAGCAGCTCCAACAGGGGTCGACCCCAGCATTTT. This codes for CASSSNRGRPQHF.

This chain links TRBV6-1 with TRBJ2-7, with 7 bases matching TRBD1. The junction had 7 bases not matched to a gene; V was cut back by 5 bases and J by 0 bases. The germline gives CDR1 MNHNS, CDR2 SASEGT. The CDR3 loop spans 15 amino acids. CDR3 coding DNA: TGTGCCAGCAGTCCCCGACAGGGTATCTCCTACGAGCAGTACTTC. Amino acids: CASSPRQGISYEQYF.

Here the CDR3 reads CASSPPGGFNEQFF. In DNA form, the CDR3 reads TGTGCCAGCAGCCCGCCGGGGGGGTTCAATGAGCAGTTCTTC. The chain uses TRBV28 and TRBJ2-1; 8 bases fit TRBD2. The V gene's germline CDR1 is MDHEN and CDR2 SYDVKM. V trimming: 6 bases; J trimming: 6 bases; junction bases outside the gene matches: 7. The CDR3 has 14 residues.

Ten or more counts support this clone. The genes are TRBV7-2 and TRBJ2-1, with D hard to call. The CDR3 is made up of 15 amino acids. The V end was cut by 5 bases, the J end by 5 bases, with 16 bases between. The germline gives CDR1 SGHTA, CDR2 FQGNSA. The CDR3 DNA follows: TGTGCCAGCAGCACGACCGAGGCCCTAAACAATGAGCAGTTCTTC. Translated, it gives CASSTTEALNNEQFF.